The present TCR beta chain was sequenced within a study of CD8+ T cells in alopecia areata. About this clone itself: Its specificity is not known.

Extraction of RNA preceded its reverse transcription into cDNA, which served as the sequencing template. Only in-frame clones appear in the TCRdb table, and some are missing; sequencing was by immunoSEQ multiplex PCR. The sample consists of roughly 220,000 clones, under 70% of them appearing once. The study, taken as a whole, reports: For patients receiving tofacitinib, scalp clonality and expanded CD8+ clones among the top 100 significantly decreased. It was lesional scalp, especially alopecia totalis/universalis, that showed higher clonality than normal scalp.

Treatment noted: oral pan-JAK inhibitor, 5-10 mg twice daily. The investigators collected lesional scalp punch biopsies and peripheral blood from alopecia areata patients. This CDR3 has 15 residues. The V end was cut by 0 bases, the J end by 8 bases, with 12 bases between. Per germline, CDR1 SGHRS and CDR2 YFSETQ. This chain joins TRBV5-1 and TRBJ1-6, with D perhaps TRBD1 (6 bases). This specimen consisted of CD4+ T cells sorted from blood, obtained at approximately week 45, from a patient treated with tofacitinib. The receptor was derived from a human donor with alopecia areata. CDR3 nucleotide sequence: TGCGCCAGCAGCTTGGCAGGGGAAGAGGATTCACCCCTCCACTTT. It specifies CASSLAGEEDSPLHF.